This T cell receptor beta chain appears in the sequencing data of a study of blood T cells in healthy people across ages (dated by TCRdb to 2014 to 2015). Context from the whole study: Template switching captured roughly one uniquely barcoded TCR beta cDNA molecule per two T cells in model experiments. The donors were split into four age groups: young (average 16 years), middle-aged (39), aged (more than 60) and long-lived (approximately 80). To avoid experimental bias, donors of different ages were distributed randomly across sequencing lanes. Two additional independent replicas of 1 million unique cDNA reads from the same blood draw were analyzed for two donors (one aged 18 to 30 and one aged 80 or older). The study measured age-related changes in TCR beta repertoire diversity using deep sequencing normalized with unique cDNA molecular identifiers.

The receptor library was made with 5' RACE. Sequencing relied on an Illumina HiSeq 2500. A second roughly 6 to 11 cycle PCR used a sample-barcoded 5' primer and a J-beta primer mix. Each TCR beta cDNA molecule received a unique molecular identifier from a template-switch 5' adaptor carrying 12 random nucleotides. Each sample yielded at least 2.5 million CDR3-containing paired-end reads. All of the RNA was converted into first-strand cDNA using the Mint cDNA synthesis kit, with a TRBC-specific oligonucleotide serving as the primer. All cDNA was treated with uracil-DNA glycosylase and then went through a first 18-cycle PCR with the universal primers M1SS and BC2_uni_R. Regarding the original processing steps: For normalization, 1 million high-quality reads, each with a distinct molecular identifier, were randomly selected from each sample. Reads sharing molecular identifiers were discarded rather than binned into consensus sequences. MiTCR, set to a Q25 quality threshold and the strictest error-elimination algorithm, was used for CDR3 identification, clonotype clustering and error correction. A nonparametric unseen species model with Euler transformation was used to estimate a lower bound on total TCR beta diversity. TCRdb's own reprocessing of the public reads used fastp at Q25 and MiXCR and kept productive beta chains. Every CDR3 protein is listed once, alongside the most common genes and DNA of its rows. TCRdb, not the original authors, processed these V and J calls. In this sample the table shows about 1.8 million distinct CDR3 sequences, roughly 50% of which occur a single time. Roughly 2.1% of the sample is in the top ten clones.

Overall study outcomes, separate from this receptor: There was a strong correlation between observed TCR beta diversity and the percentage of naive T cells measured by flow cytometry. Because the CMV infection status of the donors was unknown, age-related changes in expanded clonotypes may potentially have been confounded. The long-lived group showed more naive CD4+ T cells, fewer expanded clones and increased TCR diversity than the aged group, suggesting age selection. Conclusive comparison of naive and antigen-experienced compartments was prevented by the profiling of bulk unsorted PBMCs. Observed TCR beta diversity per million T cells fell roughly linearly with age, and a significant reduction was already apparent by age around 36. Estimates of total diversity based on one million sequenced T cells were regarded as lower bounds and as underestimates.

Concerning this clonotype itself: Its binding antigen is unknown. Germline is not matched at one junction end, which may reflect a read error.

The germline V gene encodes CDR1 SGHTA and CDR2 FQGTGA. Taken from cysteine to phenylalanine, the CDR3 has 15 residues. The read is trimmed to its CDR3 DNA, 45 bases read in frame from base 1. Donors were a few dozen systemically healthy Caucasian individuals from Russia aged 6 to 90 years. Each donor gave ten milliliters of peripheral blood, collected into EDTA-treated Vacutainer tubes. Ficoll-Paque density-gradient centrifugation was used to isolate PBMCs, with at least 6.5 million per sample. Trizol reagent was used to extract total RNA from PBMCs, with at least 6 micrograms per sample. The percentages of naive CD45RAhigh/CD27high T cells were determined by flow cytometry on a PBMC aliquot from every donor.

The TCR originated in a woman between 40 and 55 years old in good health. Sample: blood. Recombination connected TRBV7-3 to TRBJ2-5; TRBD2 matches 11 bases in the middle. The CDR3 here reads CASSLNSGGEDTQYF. At the DNA level, the sequence is TGTGCCAGCAGCTTAAATAGCGGGGGGGAAGATACCCAGTACTTC.